The following is a T cell receptor (beta chain) sequence with its context. These data are taken from a study of blood T cell repertoires in COVID-19. Turning to the study itself: The United States, Italy and Spain supplied acute and convalescent COVID-19 samples. The analysed material was cDNA or gDNA that came from T cells, B-cell-depleted T cells, or PBMCs.

Study processing details: How many nucleated cells were present was estimated from reference gene primer amplification. The protocol was immunoSEQ multiplex PCR, while the TCRdb copy is restricted to in-frame clones and leaves out a portion. V and J calls and clone size are those listed in that table; D and trimming were worked out from the DNA. The sample records about 68,000 clones, roughly 90% being singletons. Seattle-derived patients entered the study during active infection and were followed longitudinally. Germline CDR1 LNHDA, CDR2 SQIVND (reference sequence). The V segment lost 6 bases and the J segment 5 bases; nucleotides outside the gene matches: 9. The CDR3 consists of 15 residues.

The sequencing sample was made of peripheral blood. This clonotype was sampled from a man aged 35 to 55 with COVID-19, enrolled during active disease. This rearrangement joins TRBV19 to TRBJ2-2, with 7 bases identical to TRBD2. The DNA for the CDR3 is TGTGCCAGTAGAGTGGGCCCGGGGGGAACCGGGGAGCTGTTTTTT. Protein product: CASRVGPGGTGELFF.